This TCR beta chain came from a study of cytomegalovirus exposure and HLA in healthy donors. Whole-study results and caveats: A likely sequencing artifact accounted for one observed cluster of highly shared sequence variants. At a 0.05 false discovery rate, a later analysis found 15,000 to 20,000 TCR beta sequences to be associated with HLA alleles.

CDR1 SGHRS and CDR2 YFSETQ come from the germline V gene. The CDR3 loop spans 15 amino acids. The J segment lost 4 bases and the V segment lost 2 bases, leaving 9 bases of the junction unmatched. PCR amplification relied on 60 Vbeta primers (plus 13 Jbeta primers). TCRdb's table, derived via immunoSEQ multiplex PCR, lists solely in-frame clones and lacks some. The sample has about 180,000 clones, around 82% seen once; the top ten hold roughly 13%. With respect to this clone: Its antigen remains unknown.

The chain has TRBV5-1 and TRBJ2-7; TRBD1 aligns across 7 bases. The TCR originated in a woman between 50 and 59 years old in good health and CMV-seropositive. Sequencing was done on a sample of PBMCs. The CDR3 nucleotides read TGCGCCAGCAGCTTTTGGACAGGCCCAGATTACGAGCAGTACTTC. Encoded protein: CASSFWTGPDYEQYF. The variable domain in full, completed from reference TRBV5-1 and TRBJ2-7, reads KAGVTQTPRYLIKTRGQQVTLSCSPISGHRSVSWYQQTPGQGLQFLFEYFSETQRNKGNFPGRFSGRQFSNSRSEMNVSTLELGDSALYLCASSFWTGPDYEQYFGPGTRLTVT.